This T cell receptor beta chain was found in a study of T cells expressing NK-cell markers. Overall study context: Each TCR beta repertoire originated in sorted T cells that were CD3+CD56+NKG2C+, CD3+CD56+NKG2C- or CD3+CD56-NKG2C+.

CDR3 length: 20 residues. Germline V gene data show CDR1 as LGHNA and CDR2 as YNFKEQ. As regards this clonotype: Its target is not known.

UMIs were included in TCR beta cDNA generated by 5'RACE template switching. TCRdb re-analyzed the 5' RACE reads; it lists each CDR3 protein once, without DNA. Recorded for this sample: fewer than 400,000 distinct CDR3 sequences. Points from the study as a whole: For several donors, these clonotypes were likewise the leading ones in the CD3+CD56-NKG2C+ fraction.

The sample consisted of blood T cells: a sorted CD56 or NKG2C T cell subset, CD4+ or CD8+ T cells, or bulk PBMC T cells (not recorded which). V usage is TRBV4-2 and J usage is TRBJ2-3; TCRdb reports TRBD2, a call that lacks DNA to check it against. This clonotype was sampled from a man aged 18-69 years in good health. CDR3 amino acids: CASSQGLRTSGDPHTDTQYF.